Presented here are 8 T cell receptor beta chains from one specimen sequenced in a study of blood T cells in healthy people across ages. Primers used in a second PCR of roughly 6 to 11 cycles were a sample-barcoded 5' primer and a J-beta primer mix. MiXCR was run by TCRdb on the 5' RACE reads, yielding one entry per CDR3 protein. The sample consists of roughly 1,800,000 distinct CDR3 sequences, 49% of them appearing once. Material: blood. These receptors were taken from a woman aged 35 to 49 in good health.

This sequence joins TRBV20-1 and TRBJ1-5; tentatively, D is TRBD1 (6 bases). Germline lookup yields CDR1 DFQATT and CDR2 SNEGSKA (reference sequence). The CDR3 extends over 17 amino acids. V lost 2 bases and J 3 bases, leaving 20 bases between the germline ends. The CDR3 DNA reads TGCAGTGCTAGACGGGGTCAAGGATGGACAGACAATCAGCCCCAGCATTTT. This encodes CSARRGQGWTDNQPQHF.

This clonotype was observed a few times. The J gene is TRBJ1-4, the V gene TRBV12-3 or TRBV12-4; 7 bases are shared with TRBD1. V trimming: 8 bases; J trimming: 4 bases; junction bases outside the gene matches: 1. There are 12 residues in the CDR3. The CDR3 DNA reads TGTGCCAGCCGGGACAGTAATGAAAAACTGTTTTTT. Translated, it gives CASRDSNEKLFF.

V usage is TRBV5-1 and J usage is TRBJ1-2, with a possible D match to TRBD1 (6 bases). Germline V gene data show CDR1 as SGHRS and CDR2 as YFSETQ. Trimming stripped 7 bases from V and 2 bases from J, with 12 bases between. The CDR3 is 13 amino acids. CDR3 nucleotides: TGCGCCAGCGGAATCACAGGGAACTATGGCTACACCTTC. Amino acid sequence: CASGITGNYGYTF. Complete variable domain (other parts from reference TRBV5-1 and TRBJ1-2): KAGVTQTPRYLIKTRGQQVTLSCSPISGHRSVSWYQQTPGQGLQFLFEYFSETQRNKGNFPGRFSGRQFSNSRSEMNVSTLELGDSALYLCASGITGNYGYTFGSGTRLTVV.

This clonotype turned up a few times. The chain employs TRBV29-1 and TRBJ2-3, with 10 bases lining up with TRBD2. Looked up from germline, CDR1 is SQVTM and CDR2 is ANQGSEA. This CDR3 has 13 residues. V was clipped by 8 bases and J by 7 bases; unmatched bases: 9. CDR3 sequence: CSFTGTSVNTQYF. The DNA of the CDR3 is TGCAGCTTTACCGGGACTAGCGTTAATACGCAGTATTTT.

The CDR3 sequence is CSVEDKGRGIYGYTF. Here the CDR3 DNA reads TGCAGCGTTGAAGACAAAGGCCGGGGGATATACGGCTACACCTTC. The rearrangement joins TRBV29-1 to TRBJ1-2; D is perhaps TRBD1 (5 bases). Deletions cut 0 bases from V and 8 bases from J, with 19 bases between. This CDR3 contains 15 residues. Germline CDR1 and CDR2: SQVTM and ANQGSEA.

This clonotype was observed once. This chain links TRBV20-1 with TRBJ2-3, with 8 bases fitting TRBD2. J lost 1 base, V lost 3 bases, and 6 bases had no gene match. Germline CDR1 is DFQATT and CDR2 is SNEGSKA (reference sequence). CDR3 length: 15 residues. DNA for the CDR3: TGCAGTGCTAGCGGGGGGGCCGTGCGCACAGATACGCAGTATTTT. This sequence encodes CSASGGAVRTDTQYF.

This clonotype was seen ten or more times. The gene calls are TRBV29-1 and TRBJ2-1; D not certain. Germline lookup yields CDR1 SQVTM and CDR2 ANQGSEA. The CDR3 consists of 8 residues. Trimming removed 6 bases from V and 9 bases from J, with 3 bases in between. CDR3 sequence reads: CSVGEQFF. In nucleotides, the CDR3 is TGCAGCGTCGGTGAGCAGTTCTTC.

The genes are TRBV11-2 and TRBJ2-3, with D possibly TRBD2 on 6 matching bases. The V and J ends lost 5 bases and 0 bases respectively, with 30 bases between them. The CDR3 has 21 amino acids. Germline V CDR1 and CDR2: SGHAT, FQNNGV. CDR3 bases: TGTGCCAGCAGCCCCTCAGAAATATCGTACTCTAGCGTCACTAGCACAGATACGCAGTATTTT. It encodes CASSPSEISYSSVTSTDTQYF.